This TCR beta chain was found in a study of T and B cells in COVID-19 patients. Study-level points and caveats: At recovery TRB diversity and richness exceeded healthy donors, after highly clonal active COVID-19 repertoires.

Germline lookup yields CDR1 DFQATT and CDR2 SNEGSKA (reference sequence). The CDR3 is 13 amino acids. The V gene lost 3 bases and the J gene lost 4 bases, with 12 bases spanning the gap. This clonotype came up once. No antigen is known for it. Each TRB amplification used about 230-550 ng of genomic DNA from blood. Multiplex PCR with BIOMED2 TRB-A/B primer pools amplified TRB rearrangements. TCRdb called the multiplex PCR reads again in MiXCR, with one record for every CDR3 protein. This sample yields 8,000 to 10,000 distinct CDR3 sequences, of which approximately 27% are seen a single time; roughly 27% belongs to the top ten.

Input material: blood. This TCR came from a human donor who had recovered from COVID-19. The chain recombines TRBV20-1 with TRBJ2-5; no definite D call. DNA of the CDR3: TGCAGTGCTAGGGCTAATTCCCTAGAGACCCAGTACTTC. Residues: CSARANSLETQYF.